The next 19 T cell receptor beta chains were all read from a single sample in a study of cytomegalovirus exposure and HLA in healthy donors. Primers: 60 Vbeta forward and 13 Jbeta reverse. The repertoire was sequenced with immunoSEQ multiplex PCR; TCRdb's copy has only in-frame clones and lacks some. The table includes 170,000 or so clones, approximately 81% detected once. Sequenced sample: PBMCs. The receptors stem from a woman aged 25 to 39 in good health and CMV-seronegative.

The chain's CDR3 is CASNPQAGSYNEQFF. Here the CDR3 DNA reads TGTGCCAGTAATCCCCAGGCCGGCTCCTACAATGAGCAGTTCTTC. The V gene is TRBV19, the J gene TRBJ2-1; no definite D call. The CDR3 spans 15 residues. Per germline, CDR1 LNHDA and CDR2 SQIVND (reference sequence). With 7 bases removed from V and 0 bases from J, the gap between germline ends came to 13 bases.

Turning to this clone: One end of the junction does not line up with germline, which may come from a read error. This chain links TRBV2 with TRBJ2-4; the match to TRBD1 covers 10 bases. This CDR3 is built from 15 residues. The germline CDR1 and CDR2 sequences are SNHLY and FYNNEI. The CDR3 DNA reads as TGTGCCAGCCTACCCCAGACAGGGGGCAAAAACAGTCAGTACTTC. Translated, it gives CASLPQTGGKNSQYF. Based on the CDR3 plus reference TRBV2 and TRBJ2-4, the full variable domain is EPEVTQTPSHQVTQMGQEVILRCVPISNHLYFYWYRQILGQKVEFLVSFYNNEISEKSEIFDDQFSVERPDGSNFTLKIRSTKLEDSAMYFCASLPQTGGKNSQYFGAGTRLSVL.

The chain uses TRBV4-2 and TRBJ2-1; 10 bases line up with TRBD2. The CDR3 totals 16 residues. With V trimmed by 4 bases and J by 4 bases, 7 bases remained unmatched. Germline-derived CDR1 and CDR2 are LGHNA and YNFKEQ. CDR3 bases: TGTGCCAGCAGCCGTGGACTAGCGGAGACATACAATGAGCAGTTCTTC. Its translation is CASSRGLAETYNEQFF.

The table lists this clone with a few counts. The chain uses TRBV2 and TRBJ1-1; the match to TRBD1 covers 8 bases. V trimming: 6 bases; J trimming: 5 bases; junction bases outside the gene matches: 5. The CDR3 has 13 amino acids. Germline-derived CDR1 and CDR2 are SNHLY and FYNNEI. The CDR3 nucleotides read TGTGCCAGCAGAACAGGGGGAGGGACTGAAGCTTTCTTT. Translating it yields CASRTGGGTEAFF.

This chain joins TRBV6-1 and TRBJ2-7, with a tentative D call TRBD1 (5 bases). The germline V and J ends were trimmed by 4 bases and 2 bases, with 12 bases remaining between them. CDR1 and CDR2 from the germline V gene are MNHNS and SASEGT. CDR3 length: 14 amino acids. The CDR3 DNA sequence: TGTGCCAGCAGTGTACGACAGCAAACCTACGAGCAGTACTTC. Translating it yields CASSVRQQTYEQYF.

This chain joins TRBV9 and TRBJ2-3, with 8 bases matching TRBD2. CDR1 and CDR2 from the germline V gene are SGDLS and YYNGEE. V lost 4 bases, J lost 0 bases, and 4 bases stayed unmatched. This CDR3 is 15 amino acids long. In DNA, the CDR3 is TGTGCCAGCAGCCCCGGGGGGGGCAGCACAGATACGCAGTATTTT. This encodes CASSPGGGSTDTQYF.

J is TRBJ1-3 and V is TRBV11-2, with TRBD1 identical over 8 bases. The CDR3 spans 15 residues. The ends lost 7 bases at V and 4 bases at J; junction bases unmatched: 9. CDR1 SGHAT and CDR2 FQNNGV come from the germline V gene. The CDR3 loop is CASNIAGTGGNTIYF. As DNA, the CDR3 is TGTGCCAGCAACATCGCTGGGACAGGAGGAAACACCATATATTTT.

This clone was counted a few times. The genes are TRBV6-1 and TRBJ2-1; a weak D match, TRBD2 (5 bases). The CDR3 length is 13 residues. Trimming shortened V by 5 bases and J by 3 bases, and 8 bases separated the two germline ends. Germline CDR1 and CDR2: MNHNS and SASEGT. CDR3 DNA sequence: TGTGCCAGCAGTCTCCGGGACTACAATGAGCAGTTCTTC. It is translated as CASSLRDYNEQFF.

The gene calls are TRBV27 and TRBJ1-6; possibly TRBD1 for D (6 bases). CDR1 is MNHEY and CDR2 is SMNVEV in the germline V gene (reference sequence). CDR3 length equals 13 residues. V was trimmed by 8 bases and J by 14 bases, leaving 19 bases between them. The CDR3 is CASLPNSGDTLHF. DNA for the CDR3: TGTGCCAGCCTACCTAACTCAGGGGATACCCTCCACTTT.

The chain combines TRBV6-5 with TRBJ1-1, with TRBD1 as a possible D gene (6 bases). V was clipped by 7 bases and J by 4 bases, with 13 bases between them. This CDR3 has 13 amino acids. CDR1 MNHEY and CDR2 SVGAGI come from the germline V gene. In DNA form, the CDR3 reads TGTGCCAGCAAGGGGAACAGGGCCACTGAAGCTTTCTTT. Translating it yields CASKGNRATEAFF.

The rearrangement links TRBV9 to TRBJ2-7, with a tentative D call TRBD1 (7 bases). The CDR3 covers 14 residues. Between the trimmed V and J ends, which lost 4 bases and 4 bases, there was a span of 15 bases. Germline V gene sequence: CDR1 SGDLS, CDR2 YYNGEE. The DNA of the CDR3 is TGTGCCAGCAGCTTGGCGGAGGGGGCTTACGAGCAGTACTTC. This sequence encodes CASSLAEGAYEQYF. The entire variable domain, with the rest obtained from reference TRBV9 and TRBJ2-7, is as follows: DSGVTQTPKHLITATGQRVTLRCSPRSGDLSVYWYQQSLDQGLQFLIQYYNGEERAKGNILERFSAQQFPDLHSELNLSSLELGDSALYFCASSLAEGAYEQYFGPGTRLTVT.

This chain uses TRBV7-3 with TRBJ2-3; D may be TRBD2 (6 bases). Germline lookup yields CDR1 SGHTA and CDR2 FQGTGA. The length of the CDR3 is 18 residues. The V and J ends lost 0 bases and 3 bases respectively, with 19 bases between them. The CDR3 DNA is TGTGCCAGCAGCTTAACAGGTGGCGCGGACCGGGGGACAGATACGCAGTATTTT. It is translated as CASSLTGGADRGTDTQYF.

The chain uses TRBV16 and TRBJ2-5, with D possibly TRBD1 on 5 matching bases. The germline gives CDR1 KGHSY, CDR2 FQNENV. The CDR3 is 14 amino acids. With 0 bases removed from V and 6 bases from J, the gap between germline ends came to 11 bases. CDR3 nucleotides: TGTGCCAGCAGCCAATCAGACAGTGGGAAGACCCAGTACTTC. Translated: CASSQSDSGKTQYF.

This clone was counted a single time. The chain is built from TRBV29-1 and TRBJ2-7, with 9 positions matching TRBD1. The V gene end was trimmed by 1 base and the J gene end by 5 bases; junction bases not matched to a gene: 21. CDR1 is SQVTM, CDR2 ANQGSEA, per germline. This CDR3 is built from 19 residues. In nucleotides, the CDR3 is TGCAGCGTTGAAGGGTGGTGGGACAGGGAATCCCAGGGTGGAAACGAGCAGTACTTC. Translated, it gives CSVEGWWDRESQGGNEQYF.

This CDR3 is CASSLYQGILNTEAFF. In nucleotides, the CDR3 is TGTGCCAGCAGCTTGTACCAGGGGATTTTGAACACTGAAGCTTTCTTT. The chain is built from TRBV5-6 and TRBJ1-1, with D possibly TRBD1 on 6 matching bases. V shed 1 base and J shed 0 bases, with 13 bases lying between them. There are 16 residues in the CDR3. Germline values: CDR1 SGHDT, CDR2 YYEEEE.

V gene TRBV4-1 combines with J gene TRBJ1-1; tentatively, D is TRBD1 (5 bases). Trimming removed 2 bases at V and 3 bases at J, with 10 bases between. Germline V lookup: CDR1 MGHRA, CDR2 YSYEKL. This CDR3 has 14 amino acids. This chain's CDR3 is CASSQQGWDTEAFF. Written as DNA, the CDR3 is TGCGCCAGCAGCCAACAGGGCTGGGACACTGAAGCTTTCTTT.

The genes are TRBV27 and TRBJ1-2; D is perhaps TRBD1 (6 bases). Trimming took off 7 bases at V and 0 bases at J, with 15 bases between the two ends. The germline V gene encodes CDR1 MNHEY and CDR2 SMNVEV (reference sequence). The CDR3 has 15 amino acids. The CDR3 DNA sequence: TGTGCCAGCACACCAACAGGGATGTCTAACTATGGCTACACCTTC. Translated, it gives CASTPTGMSNYGYTF.

The CDR3 coding sequence is TGTGCCAGCAGCTTAGAAGGACTAGCGGGGGGAAGACAGTACTTC. It codes for CASSLEGLAGGRQYF. The genes are TRBV7-2 and TRBJ2-7; TRBD2 agrees at 14 bases. J lost 10 bases, V lost 1 base, and 6 bases had no gene match. This CDR3 is 15 amino acids long. Germline assignment: CDR1 SGHTA and CDR2 FQGNSA.

CDR3 DNA: TGTGCCAGCCGTCACCCCGCGGGGACGGGGAACACCGGGGAGCTGTTTTTT. This codes for CASRHPAGTGNTGELFF. V and J are TRBV27 and TRBJ2-2; maybe TRBD2 (6 bases). Germline V gene sequence: CDR1 MNHEY, CDR2 SMNVEV (reference sequence). The V and J ends lost 8 bases and 1 base respectively, with 20 bases between them. The CDR3 is 17 amino acids.